One sample yielded the 17 T cell receptor beta chains listed below, sequenced in a study of CD8+CD57+ T cells in acquired aplastic anemia. TCR beta VDJ and CDR3 profiles were obtained from a genomic DNA template. TCRdb reanalysed the reads using MiXCR and keeps one entry per CDR3 protein. The data contain roughly 58,000 distinct CDR3 sequences, about 54% of them seen just once; the ten biggest clones take up under 3%. Sequenced sample: sorted CD4+, CD8+, or CD8+CD57+ T cells (not recorded which) from PBMCs. These TCRs come from a human donor in good health, serving as a control.

Judged by abundance, this clonotype is medium-sized. The J gene is TRBJ2-2, the V gene TRBV25-1, with D possibly being TRBD2 (5 bases). V was cut by 7 bases and J by 2 bases, with 8 bases left in between. This CDR3 comprises 13 residues. Germline CDR1 is MGHDK and CDR2 is SYGVNS. This chain's CDR3 is CASTGLNTGELFF. The CDR3 coding sequence is TGTGCCAGCACCGGACTCAACACCGGGGAGCTGTTTTTT.

There are a few counts of this clonotype. The chain recombines TRBV7-8 with TRBJ2-7; D gene unclear. CDR3 size: 13 residues. Germline CDR1 and CDR2: SGHVS and FQNEAQ. V gave up 0 bases and J gave up 3 bases, with 6 bases separating them. The CDR3, as DNA: TGTGCCAGCAGCTTAGCCGTCAACTACGAGCAGTACTTC. It encodes CASSLAVNYEQYF.

By sample share, this clonotype is medium-sized (0.01 to 0.1%). The chain employs TRBV2 and TRBJ1-1, with TRBD1 matching 7 bases. Germline assignment: CDR1 SNHLY and CDR2 FYNNEI. Unmatched junction bases numbered 10, after V lost 6 bases and J lost 3 bases. The CDR3 extends over 15 amino acids. CDR3 in amino acids: CASRDDRAGYTEAFF. CDR3 in DNA: TGTGCCAGCAGGGACGACAGGGCCGGGTACACTGAAGCTTTCTTT.

A note on this clonotype: The junction and the germline gene differ at one end; a read error may be behind it. The V call is TRBV6-1, the J call TRBJ2-5; D may be TRBD2 (6 bases). This CDR3 has 14 amino acids. Germline CDR1 and CDR2: MNHNS and SASEGT. Written as DNA, the CDR3 is TGCGTGGCGGGTGTGGGGGGATTCCAAGAGACCCAGTACTTC. Its protein is CVAGVGGFQETQYF.

This clonotype was picked up one time. A read error may account for a junction end that differs from germline. V usage is TRBV5-1 and J usage is TRBJ2-1; D unclear. The V gene's germline CDR1 is SGHRS and CDR2 YFSETQ. This CDR3 contains 13 residues. CDR3 loop: CASSTPVYNEQFF. The CDR3 nucleotides are TGCGCCAGCAGCACCCCCGTCTACAATGAGCAGTTCTTT.

In nucleotides, the CDR3 is TGTGCCAGCAGTGGTCAGGGAAACTATGGCTACACCTTC. It specifies CASSGQGNYGYTF. The chain joins TRBV25-1 to TRBJ1-2, with D perhaps matching TRBD1 (5 bases). The CDR3 has 13 residues. Trimming took 4 bases from V and 2 from J, leaving 8 bases between them. CDR1 is MGHDK, CDR2 SYGVNS, per germline.

Written as DNA, the CDR3 is TGTGCCAGCAGGACTGGCGACAACACCGGGGAGCTGTTTTTT. It yields the protein CASRTGDNTGELFF. The gene calls are TRBV2 and TRBJ2-2; no definite D call. Germline V gene sequence: CDR1 SNHLY, CDR2 FYNNEI. The CDR3 is 14 residues long. The V end was cut by 6 bases, the J end by 2 bases, with 10 bases between. Variable domain in full (rest from reference TRBV2 and TRBJ2-2): EPEVTQTPSHQVTQMGQEVILRCVPISNHLYFYWYRQILGQKVEFLVSFYNNEISEKSEIFDDQFSVERPDGSNFTLKIRSTKLEDSAMYFCASRTGDNTGELFFGEGSRLTVL.

Relative to its sample, this clonotype is medium-sized. The J gene is TRBJ1-4, the V gene TRBV2, with no clear D. V lost 6 bases and J lost 8, with 13 bases in between. The CDR3 loop spans 13 amino acids. Germline V gene data show CDR1 as SNHLY and CDR2 as FYNNEI. The CDR3 reads CASSAPRWEKLFF. Written as DNA, the CDR3 is TGTGCCAGCAGCGCTCCCCGCTGGGAAAAACTGTTTTTT.

This clonotype was seen many times. This rearrangement joins TRBV19 to TRBJ2-3; a weak D match, TRBD1 (6 bases). The CDR3 consists of 16 residues. Looked up from germline, CDR1 is LNHDA and CDR2 is SQIVND (reference sequence). Trimming took off 1 base at V and 0 bases at J, with 11 bases between the two ends. The CDR3 nucleotides read TGTGCCAGTAGTATAGCGAGGACAGATAGCACAGATACGCAGTATTTT. Protein: CASSIARTDSTDTQYF.

The chain has TRBV20-1 and TRBJ2-7; the D gene could be TRBD1 or TRBD2 (6 bases each). V was pared by 4 bases and J by 2 bases, with 15 bases between. Germline V gives CDR1 DFQATT, CDR2 SNEGSKA (reference sequence). The CDR3 contains 14 residues. The CDR3 nucleotides read TGCAGTGCTACCTCCGGAGGGGGTACCTACGAGCAGTACTTC. Protein: CSATSGGGTYEQYF.

V is TRBV9 and J is TRBJ2-3; 10 positions match TRBD1. CDR1 and CDR2 from the germline V gene are SGDLS and YYNGEE. The CDR3 is 17 residues long. V trimming: 3 bases; J trimming: 4 bases; junction bases outside the gene matches: 11. The CDR3 DNA reads as TGTGCCAGCAGCGGCACTGACAGGGGGCATCACCCAGATACGCAGTATTTT. Encoded protein: CASSGTDRGHHPDTQYF.

Of note for this clonotype: A much larger clone lies a single base off, so this may be a read error. Lacking the conserved final phenylalanine or tryptophan, this CDR3 likely reflects a read error. The chain employs TRBV20-1 and TRBJ1-2; 8 positions agree with TRBD1. Germline values: CDR1 DFQATT, CDR2 SNEGSKA (reference sequence). The V and J ends lost 6 bases and 8 bases, in that order; junction bases with no gene match: 11. This CDR3 is 13 amino acids long. The CDR3 spells CSAKQGGSRGYTS. The CDR3 DNA is TGCAGTGCAAAACAGGGGGGTTCTCGAGGCTACACCTCC.

This clonotype came up many times. This chain links TRBV15 with TRBJ1-3, with 9 bases lining up with TRBD1. V shed 1 base and J 4 bases; nucleotides not matched to a gene: 14. Germline CDR1 is LNHNV and CDR2 is YYDKDF (reference sequence). The CDR3 loop spans 19 amino acids. The CDR3 spells CATSRVVGSQGARGNTIYF. Here the CDR3 DNA reads TGTGCCACCAGCAGAGTTGTAGGCTCACAGGGGGCGCGGGGAAACACCATATATTTT.

This chain connects TRBV2 to TRBJ1-6; 7 bases line up with TRBD1. With 8 bases clipped from V and 5 bases from J, the junction kept 6 bases outside the gene matches. CDR3 size: 14 residues. The germline CDR1 and CDR2 sequences are SNHLY and FYNNEI. As DNA, the CDR3 is TGTGCCAGCCTCCGGGACAGCGATAATTCACCCCTCCACTTT. This translates into CASLRDSDNSPLHF.

This clonotype was seen many times. The rearrangement links TRBV6-4 to TRBJ2-3; 10 nucleotides align to TRBD2. The V and J ends lost 5 bases and 4 bases, in that order; junction bases with no gene match: 6. CDR3 size: 15 residues. Germline assignment: CDR1 MRHNA and CDR2 SNTAGT. CDR3 sequence (DNA): TGTGCCAGCAGTCGCTCGACTAGCGGGCCAGATACGCAGTATTTT. It codes for CASSRSTSGPDTQYF.

By share, this clonotype ranks as medium-sized. The genes are TRBV7-2 and TRBJ2-7; 8 bases agree with TRBD2. The V and J ends lost 1 base and 5 bases, in that order; junction bases with no gene match: 7. The CDR3 loop spans 15 amino acids. Germline-derived CDR1 and CDR2 are SGHTA and FQGNSA. CDR3 sequence (DNA): TGTGCCAGCAGCTTAGAGCCAACGGGAGGGCACGAGCAGTACTTC. Encoded protein: CASSLEPTGGHEQYF.

V and J are TRBV9 and TRBJ2-3; the match to TRBD2 covers 11 bases. CDR1 and CDR2 (germline): SGDLS, YYNGEE. V trimming: 4 bases; J trimming: 4 bases; junction bases outside the gene matches: 14. The CDR3 has 18 amino acids. The CDR3 sequence is CASSSETIAGGPSDTQYF. In nucleotides, the CDR3 is TGTGCCAGCAGCTCGGAGACAATAGCGGGAGGGCCGTCAGATACGCAGTATTTT.